This note documents a single TCR beta chain sequence. What it recognizes is unknown. Treatment of the sample: approximately 18 received Ad26.COV2.S at low or high dose, single or two shots; several received placebo; per-sample allocation not given. Sampling was performed 63 days after the first vaccine or placebo injection. This entry belongs to a study of Ad26.COV2.S vaccination and SARS-CoV-2 variants. Measured with immunoSEQ multiplex PCR; TCRdb has only the in-frame clones, and not every one. In the table there are around 370,000 clones, roughly 84% of which are singletons. Points from the study as a whole: Vaccine recipients showed a spike-specific TCR breadth that was higher than in placebo recipients.

The specimen comprised peripheral blood, sampled in a trial of Ad26.COV2.S vaccine versus placebo. This TCR derives from a person between 18 and 65 years old who received the Ad26.COV2.S COVID-19 vaccine or a placebo.

The CDR3 loop reads CASSLQIMNTEAFF. In DNA form, the CDR3 reads TGTGCCAGCAGTTTACAGATTATGAACACTGAAGCTTTCTTT. The gene calls are TRBV28 and TRBJ1-1; D is unclear. The length of the CDR3 is 14 residues. The V and J ends lost 2 bases and 0 bases respectively, with 7 bases between them. The germline CDR1 and CDR2 sequences are MDHEN and SYDVKM.